One sample yielded the 6 T cell receptor beta chains listed below, sequenced in a study of blood T cell repertoires in COVID-19. Method: immunoSEQ multiplex PCR; TCRdb's copy keeps in-frame clones and lacks some. The sample includes fewer than 250,000 clones, more than 85% seen only once; the top ten take about 2.9%. The specimen sequenced was peripheral blood. The receptors originated from a man in his sixties with acute or convalescent COVID-19.

J is TRBJ1-1 and V is TRBV11-2; no clear D. V was pared by 0 bases and J by 0 bases, with 8 bases between. Per the germline V gene, CDR1 is SGHAT and CDR2 is FQNNGV. The CDR3 spans 15 residues. The chain's CDR3 is CASSLDPPVNTEAFF. In nucleotides, the CDR3 is TGTGCCAGCAGCTTAGACCCTCCAGTGAACACTGAAGCTTTCTTT. The full variable domain, completed using reference TRBV11-2 and TRBJ1-1, is EAGVAQSPRYKIIEKRQSVAFWCNPISGHATLYWYQQILGQGPKLLIQFQNNGVVDDSQLPKDRFSAERLKGVDSTLKIQPAKLEDSAVYLCASSLDPPVNTEAFFGQGTRLTVV.

The rearrangement uses TRBV3-1 (or the pseudogene TRBV3-2) and TRBJ2-3; 9 positions agree with TRBD2. J was trimmed by 4 bases and V by 1 base; bases with no gene match: 6. The CDR3 runs to 16 residues. Germline V gene data show CDR1 as LGHDT and CDR2 as YNNKEL (reference sequence). CDR3 DNA sequence: TGTGCCAGCAGCCAAGTAGCGGGGGAAACCCCAGATACGCAGTATTTT. It translates to CASSQVAGETPDTQYF.

V is TRBV11-2 and J is TRBJ2-3, with 7 bases that match TRBD2. Trimming at V came to 3 bases and at J to 0 bases, leaving 15 bases not matched to a gene. Germline values: CDR1 SGHAT, CDR2 FQNNGV. This CDR3 has 19 residues. For the CDR3, the DNA is TGTGCCAGCAGCTTCCGTGGGAGGGCGAAGGAGGGTAGCACAGATACGCAGTATTTT. This translates into CASSFRGRAKEGSTDTQYF.

V and J are TRBV5-1 and TRBJ1-4; a possible D gene is TRBD1 (5 bases). Trimming left V 2 bases short and J 8 bases short, with 16 bases between. This CDR3 spans 15 amino acids. Germline V gene sequence: CDR1 SGHRS, CDR2 YFSETQ. CDR3 in amino acids: CASSFTGTGGEKLFF. CDR3 sequence (DNA): TGCGCCAGCAGCTTTACGGGGACGGGGGGAGAAAAACTGTTTTTT.

The chain carries TRBV6-1 and TRBJ2-7; 7 bases fit TRBD2. The CDR3 contains 15 residues. Germline V gene data show CDR1 as MNHNS and CDR2 as SASEGT. The V segment lost 2 bases and the J segment 4 bases; nucleotides outside the gene matches: 8. The CDR3 sequence is CASSESSGGGYEQYF. CDR3 DNA sequence: TGTGCCAGCAGTGAATCCTCGGGCGGGGGATACGAGCAGTACTTC.

The chain is built from TRBV4-3 and TRBJ2-3; D remains ambiguous. This CDR3 is built from 13 residues. V lost 2 bases and J lost 3, with 6 bases in between. Looked up from germline, CDR1 is LGHNA and CDR2 is YSLEER. CDR3: CASSQIGTDTQYF. The DNA of the CDR3 is TGCGCCAGCAGCCAAATCGGTACAGATACGCAGTATTTT.